This TCR beta chain originates from a study of CD8 T cells in ankylosing spondylitis. General study findings and limits: Earlier literature documents some of the motif variants in reactive arthritis synovial fluid and blood. Reportedly, significant enrichment of disease-linked clones occurred in matched ankylosing spondylitis synovial fluid. Several highly homologous variants made up a TCR beta motif, and this motif appeared characteristic of ankylosing spondylitis blood.

TCRdb recomputed calls from the 5' RACE reads with MiXCR, one row per CDR3 protein. Among approximately 500,000 distinct CDR3 sequences listed, 12% were seen once. Deletions cut 3 bases from V and 0 bases from J, with 12 bases between. The germline gives CDR1 SGHDT, CDR2 YYEEEE. This CDR3 spans 16 amino acids. A remark on this clonotype: Its antigen is unknown.

J is TRBJ1-4 and V is TRBV5-6; D is ambiguous. The sequence was collected from a male donor with ankylosing spondylitis. Material for sequencing was blood, either unsorted or a sorted T cell fraction (not recorded which). In DNA form, the CDR3 reads TGTGCCAGCAGCTCTGGACGGCGTGCAACTAATGAAAAACTGTTTTTT. As protein: CASSSGRRATNEKLFF.